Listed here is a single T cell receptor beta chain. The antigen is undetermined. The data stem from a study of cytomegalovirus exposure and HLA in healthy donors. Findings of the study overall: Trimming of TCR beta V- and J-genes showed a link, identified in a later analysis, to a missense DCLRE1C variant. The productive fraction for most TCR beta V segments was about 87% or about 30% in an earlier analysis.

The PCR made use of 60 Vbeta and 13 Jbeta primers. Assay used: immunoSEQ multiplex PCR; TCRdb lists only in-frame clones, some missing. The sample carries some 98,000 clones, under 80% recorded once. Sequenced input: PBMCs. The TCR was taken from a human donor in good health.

The CDR3: CSADHDQGTEAFF. CDR3 bases: TGCAGCGCTGACCATGACCAGGGCACTGAAGCTTTCTTT. This sequence joins TRBV29-1 and TRBJ1-1, with D possibly being TRBD1 (5 bases). The CDR3 consists of 13 residues. Germline-derived CDR1 and CDR2 are SQVTM and ANQGSEA. V lost 7 bases, J lost 4 bases, and 16 bases lay in between. The variable domain in full, completed from reference TRBV29-1 and TRBJ1-1, reads SAVISQKPSRDICQRGTSLTIQCQVDSQVTMMFWYRQQPGQSLTLIATANQGSEATYESGFVIDKFPISRPNLTFSTLTVSNMSPEDSSIYLCSADHDQGTEAFFGQGTRLTVV.